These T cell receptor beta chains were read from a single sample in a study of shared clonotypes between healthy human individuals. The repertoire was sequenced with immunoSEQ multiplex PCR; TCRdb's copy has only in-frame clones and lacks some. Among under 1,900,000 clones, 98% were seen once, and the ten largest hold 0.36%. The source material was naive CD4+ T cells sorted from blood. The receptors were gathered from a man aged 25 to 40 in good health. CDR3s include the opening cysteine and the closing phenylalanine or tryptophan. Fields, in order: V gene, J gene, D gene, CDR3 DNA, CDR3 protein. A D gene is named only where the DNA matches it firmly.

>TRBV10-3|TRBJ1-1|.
TGTGCCATCTCCCCAGGCGGTGAAGCTTTCTTT
CAISPGGEAFF
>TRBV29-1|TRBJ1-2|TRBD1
TGCAGCGTTGAAATGAGACAGGGAAATGGCTACACCTTC
CSVEMRQGNGYTF
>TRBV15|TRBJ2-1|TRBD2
TGTGCCACCAGCAGAGAGACTAGCGGGGGTGAGCAGTTCTTC
CATSRETSGGEQFF
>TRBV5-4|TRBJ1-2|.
TGTGCCAGCAGCCTGGACGGACGGGGGAATGGCTACACCTTC
CASSLDGRGNGYTF
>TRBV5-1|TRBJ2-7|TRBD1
TGCGCCAGCAGCTTTCACAGGGGATCCTACGAGCAGTACTTC
CASSFHRGSYEQYF
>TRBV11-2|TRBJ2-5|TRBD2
TGTGCCAGCAGCTTTAGGACTAGCGTGTTAGAGACCCAGTACTTC
CASSFRTSVLETQYF
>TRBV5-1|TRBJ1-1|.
TGCGCCAGCAGCTTGAGAGTGAACACTGAAGCTTTCTTT
CASSLRVNTEAFF
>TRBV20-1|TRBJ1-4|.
TGCAGTGCGGGCAGGGAAAAACTGTTTTTT
CSAGREKLFF
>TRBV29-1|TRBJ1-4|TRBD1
TGCAGCGTTGAATGGACAGGGGAAGGTGAAAAACTGTTTTTT
CSVEWTGEGEKLFF
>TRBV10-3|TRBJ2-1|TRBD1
TGTGCCATCAGTTCCCGGGACAGGGTAAATGAGCAGTTCTTC
CAISSRDRVNEQFF
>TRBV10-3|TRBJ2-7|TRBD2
TGTGCCATCAGTGAACGAGCGGGAGGCCCCTACGAGCAGTACTTC
CAISERAGGPYEQYF
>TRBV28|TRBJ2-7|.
TGTGCCAGCAGCCCAACCTCGGACGTTAACTCCTACGAGCAGTACTTC
CASSPTSDVNSYEQYF
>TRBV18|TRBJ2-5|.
TGTGCCAGCTCACCTCTGGGGGAGACCCAGTACTTC
CASSPLGETQYF
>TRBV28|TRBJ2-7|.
TGTGCCAGCAGTTTCGACAGGCTGTCCTACGAGCAGTACTTC
CASSFDRLSYEQYF
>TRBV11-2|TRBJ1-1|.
TGTGCCAGCAGCTCATCAGGATACACTGAAGCTTTCTTT
CASSSSGYTEAFF
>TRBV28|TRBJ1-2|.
TGTGCCAGCAGAGACGGGGGGGCAAGTGATGGCTACACCTTC
CASRDGGASDGYTF
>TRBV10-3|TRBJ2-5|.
TGTGCCATCAGTGAGTCGGAGACCCAGTACTTC
CAISESETQYF
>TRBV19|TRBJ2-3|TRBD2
TGTGCCAGTAGGAGGACTAGCGGGAGCCATCCAGATACGCAGTATTTT
CASRRTSGSHPDTQYF
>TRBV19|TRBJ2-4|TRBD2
TGTGCCAGTAGTAGGGCTAGCGGGAGGCCATTAGGCATTCAGTACTTC
CASSRASGRPLGIQYF
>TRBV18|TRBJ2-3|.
TGTGCCAGCTCACCAAAGTCCGGCGGCACAGATACGCAGTATTTT
CASSPKSGGTDTQYF
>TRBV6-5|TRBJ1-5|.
TGTGCCAGCACGCCGGGGGCCCCTAGCAATCAGCCCCAGCATTTT
CASTPGAPSNQPQHF
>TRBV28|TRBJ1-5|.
TGTGCCAGCAGTTTAACGGGGGTTGGACACCAGCATTTT
CASSLTGVGHQHF
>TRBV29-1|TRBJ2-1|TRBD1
TGCAGCGCCCTATTGACAGGGGGGTGGACTAAGGGTGAGCAGTTCTTC
CSALLTGGWTKGEQFF
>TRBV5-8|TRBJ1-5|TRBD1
TGTGCCAGCAGCCCCGGGGGGGACAGGGGTCATCAGCCCCAGCATTTT
CASSPGGDRGHQPQHF